These T cell receptor beta chains were read from a single sample in a study of blood T cell repertoires in COVID-19. The repertoire was sequenced with immunoSEQ multiplex PCR; TCRdb's copy has only in-frame clones and lacks some. Among roughly 250,000 clones listed, roughly 79% were seen once. The specimen sequenced was peripheral blood. The origin of the receptors is a woman in her sixties or seventies with active or convalescent COVID-19. Both conserved end residues are part of each CDR3. A D gene is named only where the DNA matches it firmly.

v_gene,j_gene,d_gene,CDR3aa
TRBV7-8,TRBJ2-2,TRBD2,CASSLDSVVAGDTGELFF
TRBV28,TRBJ2-7,TRBD2,CASSPGGGPHYEQYF
TRBV19,TRBJ1-1,TRBD1,CASSFRDRYTEAFF
TRBV30,TRBJ1-1,NA,CAWSVSGSTEAFF
TRBV27,TRBJ1-6,TRBD1,CASGTVNSPLHF
TRBV7-8,TRBJ2-2,TRBD2,CASSLWRGVDTGELFF
TRBV7-2,TRBJ2-5,TRBD2,CASSPLAGAQETQYF
TRBV7-9,TRBJ2-7,TRBD1,CASSLEGTGAPYEQYF
TRBV12-5,TRBJ1-5,NA,CASGPLFGQPQHF
TRBV6-2/TRBV6-3,TRBJ1-4,NA,CASSDPAAEKLFF
TRBV6-5,TRBJ2-3,NA,CASSYLWGGATDTQYF
TRBV10-3,TRBJ2-7,TRBD1,CAISDARDRSSYEQYF
TRBV5-4,TRBJ1-2,TRBD1,CASSLDRDRADGYTF
TRBV6-2/TRBV6-3,TRBJ2-5,TRBD2,CASSLGWSSGGGGETQYF
TRBV30,TRBJ2-5,TRBD2,CAWRVFAGEETQYF
TRBV10-3,TRBJ1-5,TRBD1,CAIGQGPVNQPQHF
TRBV7-2,TRBJ1-3,NA,CASSLDVASGNTIYF
TRBV5-1,TRBJ1-5,NA,CASSLGEGGNQPQHF
TRBV7-2,TRBJ2-2,NA,CASSLSGGSNTGELFF
TRBV9,TRBJ1-1,NA,CASSVGVQGYTEAFF
TRBV19,TRBJ2-2,TRBD2,CASSRLAGETGELFF
TRBV4-3,TRBJ2-7,NA,CASSRRLTASYEQYF
TRBV6-5,TRBJ1-6,NA,CASTARVNSPLHF
TRBV3-1/TRBV3-2,TRBJ2-3,TRBD2,CASSQGLLAGGTDTQYF
TRBV24-1,TRBJ2-5,TRBD1,CATSDWRQGTQETQYF
TRBV5-1,TRBJ1-1,TRBD1,CASSLDRGYTEAFF
TRBV7-3,TRBJ2-2,NA,CASSWLTGELFF
TRBV5-8,TRBJ1-2,NA,CASSLSILLSGYTF
TRBV24-1,TRBJ2-2,TRBD1,CATSDGTGANTGELFF
TRBV11-2,TRBJ2-7,NA,CASSLDFRKAYEQYF
TRBV7-6,TRBJ1-1,NA,CASSSNRAGNTEAFF
TRBV5-4,TRBJ1-1,NA,CASSLEAKNTEAFF
TRBV5-1,TRBJ1-5,TRBD1,CASSLETGGNQPQHF
TRBV4-2,TRBJ2-7,TRBD2,CASSQEIVLAGAYEQYF
TRBV5-1,TRBJ2-7,NA,CASSLAQGLEQYF
TRBV19,TRBJ1-4,TRBD1,CASSWTGGKLFF
TRBV19,TRBJ1-1,TRBD1,CASSPRTGGGTEAFF
TRBV10-3,TRBJ1-1,NA,CAISDVGTSNTEAFF
TRBV19,TRBJ2-7,TRBD2,CASSLASGERRQYF
TRBV7-2,TRBJ1-2,TRBD1,CASSLRARDRFYGYTF
TRBV4-2,TRBJ1-6,NA,CASSQEKGVRSPLHF
TRBV7-8,TRBJ1-1,TRBD1,CASSSSLHPGQVTEAFF
TRBV4-3,TRBJ2-1,NA,CASSQDLGSDTNEQFF
TRBV4-1,TRBJ1-2,TRBD1,CASSQGTGPLWYGYTF
TRBV18,TRBJ2-5,NA,CASSQGLDQETQYF
TRBV7-9,TRBJ2-3,NA,CASSRLVYTDTQYF
TRBV14,TRBJ2-3,NA,CASSQVPVHTQYF
TRBV7-2,TRBJ2-1,NA,CASSLGQRVYNEQFF
TRBV27,TRBJ2-5,TRBD1,CASSSPRQGGQETQYF
TRBV15,TRBJ2-7,TRBD2,CATSSEGLAGVNEQYF
TRBV6-6,TRBJ1-6,TRBD1,CASSYPEQGSPLHF
TRBV27,TRBJ1-4,NA,CASSKTGRPNEKLFF
TRBV7-3,TRBJ2-2,NA,CASSLTAVGNTGELFF